The present entry profiles one T cell receptor (beta chain) with its context. Its antigen remains unidentified. Trimming took off 4 bases at V and 10 bases at J, with 8 bases between the two ends. This CDR3 has 11 residues. Germline values: CDR1 SNHLY, CDR2 FYNNEI. Healthy bone marrow donors formed the donor group. The data were taken from a study of cytomegalovirus exposure and HLA in healthy donors. Study-wide results and caveats: Certain indistinguishable V segments, among them TRBV6-2 and TRBV6-3, were excluded.

The PCR made use of 60 Vbeta and 13 Jbeta primers. Assay used: immunoSEQ multiplex PCR; TCRdb lists only in-frame clones, some missing. The table lists 110,000 or so clones, around 86% of them singletons. The material sequenced was PBMCs. This receptor was identified in a woman under 40 in good health and CMV-seronegative. The chain is built from TRBV2 and TRBJ2-1; D may be TRBD2 (5 bases). CDR3 in amino acids: CASSVSSEQFF. Here the CDR3 DNA reads TGTGCCAGCAGTGTCTCTAGCGAGCAGTTCTTC.